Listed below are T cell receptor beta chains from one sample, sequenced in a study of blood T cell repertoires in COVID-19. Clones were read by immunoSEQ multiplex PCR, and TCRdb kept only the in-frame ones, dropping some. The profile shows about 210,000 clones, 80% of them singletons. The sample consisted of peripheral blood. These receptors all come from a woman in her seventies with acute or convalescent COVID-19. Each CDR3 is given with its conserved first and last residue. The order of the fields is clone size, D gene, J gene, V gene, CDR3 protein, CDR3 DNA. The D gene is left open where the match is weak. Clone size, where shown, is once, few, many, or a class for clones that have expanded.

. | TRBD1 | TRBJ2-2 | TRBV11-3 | CASSSRTGGSPGELFF | TGTGCCAGCAGCTCGAGGACAGGGGGATCTCCCGGGGAGCTGTTTTTT
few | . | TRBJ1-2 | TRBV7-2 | CASSLGPRDTRGYTF | TGTGCCAGCAGCTTAGGACCCCGGGACACTAGAGGCTACACCTTC
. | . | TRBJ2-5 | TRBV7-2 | CASRTRAFETQYF | TGTGCCAGCAGGACGCGAGCGTTCGAGACCCAGTACTTC
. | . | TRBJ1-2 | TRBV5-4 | CAGSLDSTYGYTF | TGTGCCGGCAGCTTGGACAGCACCTATGGCTACACCTTC
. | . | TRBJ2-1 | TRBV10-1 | CASSESGGKQFF | TGCGCCAGCAGTGAGTCCGGGGGTAAGCAGTTCTTC
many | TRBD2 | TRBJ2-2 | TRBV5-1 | CASSLEASGGAGTGELFF | TGCGCCAGCAGCTTGGAGGCTAGCGGGGGGGCCGGCACCGGGGAGCTGTTTTTT
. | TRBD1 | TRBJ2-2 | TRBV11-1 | CASNPGTGATGELFF | TGTGCCAGCAATCCCGGGACAGGGGCCACCGGGGAGCTGTTTTTT
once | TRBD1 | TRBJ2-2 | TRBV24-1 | CATTQNSGQGAGELFF | TGTGCCACCACCCAGAACTCGGGACAGGGGGCCGGGGAGCTGTTTTTT
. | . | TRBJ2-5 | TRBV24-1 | CATSHPIYDRTQETQYF | TGTGCCACCAGTCATCCCATATACGACAGGACCCAAGAGACCCAGTACTTC
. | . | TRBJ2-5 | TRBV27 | CASSRQYIETQYF | TGTGCCAGCAGTCGACAGTACATCGAGACCCAGTACTTC
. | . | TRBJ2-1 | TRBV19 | CASSTGPYSSYNEQFF | TGTGCCAGTAGTACCGGTCCCTATAGCTCCTACAATGAGCAGTTCTTC
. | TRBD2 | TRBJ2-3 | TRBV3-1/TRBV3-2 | CASTSGTSGGAPDTQYF | TGTGCCAGCACCTCCGGGACTAGCGGGGGGGCCCCAGATACGCAGTATTTT
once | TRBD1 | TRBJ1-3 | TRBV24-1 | CATITDPDRGINTIYF | TGTGCCACCATCACCGACCCTGACAGGGGGATAAACACCATATATTTT
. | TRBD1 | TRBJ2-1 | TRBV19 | CASREQGASYNEQFF | TGTGCCAGTAGAGAGCAGGGGGCCTCGTACAATGAGCAGTTCTTC
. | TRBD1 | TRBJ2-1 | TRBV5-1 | CASSFGTDSYNEQFF | TGCGCCAGCAGCTTCGGGACAGACTCCTACAATGAGCAGTTCTTC
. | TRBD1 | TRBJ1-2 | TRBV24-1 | CATSDAGTGYRYGYTF | TGTGCCACCAGTGATGCCGGGACAGGGTACCGCTATGGCTACACCTTC
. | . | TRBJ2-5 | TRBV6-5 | CASSRSRDFLETQYF | TGTGCCAGCAGCCGCTCACGGGACTTCCTAGAGACCCAGTACTTC
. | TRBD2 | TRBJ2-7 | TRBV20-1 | CSASKGLDFFYEQYF | TGCAGTGCTAGTAAGGGACTAGATTTTTTCTACGAGCAGTACTTC
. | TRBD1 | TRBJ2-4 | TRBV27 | CASSSPRTGTIQYF | TGTGCCAGCAGTTCGCCCCGGACAGGAACTATTCAGTACTTC
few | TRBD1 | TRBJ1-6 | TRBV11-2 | CASSQGQGNSPLHF | TGTGCCAGCAGCCAGGGACAGGGGAATTCACCCCTCCACTTT
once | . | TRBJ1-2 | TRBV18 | CASSSTVGGKDYGYTF | TGTGCCAGCTCATCGACCGTAGGGGGAAAGGACTATGGCTACACCTTC
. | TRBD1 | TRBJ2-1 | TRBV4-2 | CASSQGDRGFNEQFF | TGTGCCAGCAGCCAGGGGGACAGGGGATTCAATGAGCAGTTCTTC
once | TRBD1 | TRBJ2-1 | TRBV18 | CASSPPGQGAYEQFF | TGTGCCAGCTCACCACCGGGACAGGGGGCCTATGAGCAGTTCTTC
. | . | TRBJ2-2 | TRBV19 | CASSIDGGLSTGELFF | TGTGCCAGTAGTATAGACGGAGGACTGTCCACCGGGGAGCTGTTTTTT
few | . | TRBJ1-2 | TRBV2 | CASSENRQGNYGYTF | TGTGCCAGCAGTGAAAATCGGCAGGGAAACTATGGCTACACCTTC
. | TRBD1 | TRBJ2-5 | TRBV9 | CASNTGDGGYGETQYF | TGTGCCAGTAATACAGGGGACGGAGGATACGGAGAGACCCAGTACTTC
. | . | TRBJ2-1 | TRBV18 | CASSPPSLTLYNEQFF | TGTGCCAGCTCACCACCATCACTCACCCTCTACAATGAGCAGTTCTTC
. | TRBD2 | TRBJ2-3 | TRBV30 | CAWDRHLRLAGVADTQYF | TGTGCCTGGGACAGACACCTTAGACTAGCGGGGGTAGCAGATACGCAGTATTTT
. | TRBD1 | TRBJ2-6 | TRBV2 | CASSDTGTGSGANVLTF | TGTGCCAGCAGTGATACCGGGACAGGGTCCGGGGCCAACGTCCTGACTTTC
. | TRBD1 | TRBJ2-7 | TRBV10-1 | CASSNTGVNEQYF | TGCGCCAGCTCTAACACAGGGGTCAACGAGCAGTACTTC
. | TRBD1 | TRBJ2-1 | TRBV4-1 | CASSHVTQGDVYNEQFF | TGCGCCAGCAGCCACGTAACCCAGGGGGACGTCTACAATGAGCAGTTCTTC
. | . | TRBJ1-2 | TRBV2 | CASTLGEGYGYTF | TGTGCCAGCACCTTGGGGGAGGGCTATGGCTACACCTTC
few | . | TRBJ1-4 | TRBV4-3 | CASSQDLTGEGEKLFF | TGCGCCAGCAGCCAAGATTTAACCGGGGAGGGAGAAAAACTGTTTTTT
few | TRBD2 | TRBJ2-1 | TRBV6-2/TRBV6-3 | CASSKEIRSGGALEQFF | TGTGCCAGCAGCAAAGAAATCCGTAGCGGGGGGGCTCTTGAGCAGTTCTTC
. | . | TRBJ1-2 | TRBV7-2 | CASSFFLDSPYGYTF | TGTGCCAGCAGCTTTTTCCTTGACAGCCCCTATGGCTACACCTTC
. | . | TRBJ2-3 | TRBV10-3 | CAIRQGSTDTQYF | TGTGCCATCAGACAGGGATCCACAGATACGCAGTATTTT
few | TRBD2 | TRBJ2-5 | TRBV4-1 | CASSQRRASGGAGEETQYF | TGCGCCAGCAGCCAGCGGCGGGCTAGCGGGGGGGCGGGGGAAGAGACCCAGTACTTC
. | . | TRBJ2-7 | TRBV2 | CASSDLGAGEQYF | TGTGCCAGCAGTGATCTGGGGGCAGGAGAGCAGTACTTC
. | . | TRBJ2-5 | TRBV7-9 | CASSEGAQSAETQYF | TGTGCCAGCAGCGAAGGGGCACAGAGTGCAGAGACCCAGTACTTC
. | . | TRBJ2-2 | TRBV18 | CASSPGAATGELFF | TGTGCCAGCTCCCCCGGAGCGGCCACCGGGGAGCTGTTTTTT
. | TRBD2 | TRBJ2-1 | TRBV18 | CASSPENRGDLEQFF | TGTGCCAGCTCACCAGAAAACCGGGGGGACCTCGAGCAGTTCTTC